The 21 T cell receptor beta chains below all came from one sample that was sequenced in a study of blood T cells in healthy people across ages. Primers used in a second PCR of roughly 6 to 11 cycles were a sample-barcoded 5' primer and a J-beta primer mix. TCRdb redid the calling of the 5' RACE reads with MiXCR, one entry per CDR3 protein. The top ten hold 15% to 20% of the sample, which has 800,000 or so distinct CDR3 sequences, 35% to 60% seen once. The sequenced material came from blood. These receptors originate from an elderly man in good health.

The chain uses TRBV2 and TRBJ1-1; the D is unclear. V shed 5 bases and J shed 5 bases, with 9 bases lying between them. Germline V CDR1 and CDR2: SNHLY, FYNNEI. The CDR3 is 12 amino acids. The CDR3 protein is CASSPKGTEAFF. The DNA for the CDR3 is TGTGCCAGCAGTCCTAAGGGAACTGAAGCTTTCTTT.

The rearrangement links TRBV6-2 or TRBV6-3 to TRBJ1-5; tentatively, D is TRBD1 (6 bases). Germline assignment: CDR1 MNHEY and CDR2 SVGEGT. CDR3 length equals 15 residues. The V gene lost 5 bases and the J gene lost 6 bases, with 17 bases spanning the gap. CDR3 nucleotides: TGTGCCAGCAGTCTGAACAGGGAGGAAGGTCAGCCCCAGCATTTT. It encodes CASSLNREEGQPQHF.

J is TRBJ1-1 and V is TRBV15; TRBD1 matches at 7 bases. Germline CDR1 is LNHNV and CDR2 is YYDKDF (reference sequence). The CDR3 spans 15 residues. Germline trimming cut 5 bases from V and 4 bases from J; bases unmatched to any gene: 10. The DNA of the CDR3 is TGTGCCACCAGCCCCAGACAGGGCGGGCGCACTGAAGCTTTCTTT. Encoded protein: CATSPRQGGRTEAFF.

This chain uses TRBV20-1 with TRBJ2-3; D perhaps matches TRBD1 (5 bases). The V gene lost 5 bases and the J gene lost 2 bases, with 17 bases spanning the gap. Germline values: CDR1 DFQATT, CDR2 SNEGSKA (reference sequence). The CDR3 extends over 15 amino acids. CDR3 loop: CSAQSTTVNTDTQYF. The CDR3 DNA is TGCAGTGCTCAGAGTACGACAGTGAACACAGATACGCAGTATTTT.

Note on this clonotype: Germline and junction disagree at one end, which may indicate a read error. This chain connects TRBV7-7 to TRBJ2-3; TRBD2 agrees at 9 bases. This CDR3 is built from 15 residues. CDR1 and CDR2 from the germline V gene are SSHAT and FNYEAQ (reference sequence). The CDR3 sequence is CASSFEAGGTDTQYF. The CDR3 DNA follows: TGTGCTAGCAGCTTCGAAGCGGGAGGAACAGATACGCAGTATTTT.

The chain combines TRBV6-2 or TRBV6-3 with TRBJ2-1; TRBD2 matches at 14 bases. Germline loops: CDR1 MNHEY, CDR2 SVGEGT. The CDR3 loop spans 16 amino acids. V lost 5 bases and J lost 6; bases outside the gene matches: 6. CDR3 protein: CASSEPGLAGVNEQFF. As DNA, the CDR3 is TGTGCCAGCAGTGAGCCGGGACTAGCGGGAGTCAATGAGCAGTTCTTC.

In its sample, this clonotype was seen a few times. This chain uses TRBV28 with TRBJ1-2; no clear D gene. Trimming left V 2 bases short and J 10 bases short, with 20 bases between. There are 15 residues in the CDR3. Germline CDR1 and CDR2: MDHEN and SYDVKM. This chain's CDR3 is CASSLAQFVGLNYTF. The CDR3, as DNA: TGTGCCAGCAGTTTAGCCCAATTCGTTGGCTTAAACTACACCTTC.

The rearrangement uses TRBV29-1 and TRBJ2-5; D ambiguous. Trimming pared 5 bases from V and 4 bases from J, leaving 8 bases between. This CDR3 comprises 11 residues. Per germline, CDR1 SQVTM and CDR2 ANQGSEA. The CDR3 bases are TGCAGCGTTCAGCATCGAGAGACCCAGTACTTC. It specifies CSVQHRETQYF.

The chain couples TRBV12-3 or TRBV12-4 to TRBJ2-1; D may be TRBD1 (6 bases). V dropped 6 bases and J dropped 5 bases, with 14 bases sitting between them. The CDR3 runs 14 residues. CDR3 in DNA: TGTGCCAGCAGCCTGACAGGATCGAACAATGAGCAGTTCTTC. Translated, it gives CASSLTGSNNEQFF.

The CDR3 DNA reads as TGTGCCATCAGTGAGATCGGGACAGGAGCCTATGGCTACACCTTC. It translates to CAISEIGTGAYGYTF. This rearrangement joins TRBV10-3 to TRBJ1-2; 8 nucleotides line up with TRBD1. CDR1 and CDR2 (germline): ENHRY, SYGVKD. The CDR3 consists of 15 residues. With V trimmed by 2 bases and J by 4 bases, 6 bases remained unmatched.

V is TRBV27 and J is TRBJ2-5; D ambiguous. The V and J ends lost 6 bases and 3 bases respectively, with 14 bases between them. Germline CDR1 is MNHEY and CDR2 is SMNVEV (reference sequence). This CDR3 has 14 residues. The CDR3 DNA reads as TGTGCCAGCAGAAATGTTGCGAATGAAGAGACCCAGTACTTC. It is translated as CASRNVANEETQYF.

Points on this clonotype: A much bigger clone sits one base away, suggesting this may be a read error. This chain links TRBV6-5 with TRBJ2-3; D remains unclear. The CDR3 covers 16 residues. Germline CDR1 reads MNHEY; CDR2 reads SVGAGI. Trimming left V 0 bases short and J 0 bases short, with 10 bases between. Here the CDR3 reads CASSYSVGVSTDTQYF. The CDR3, as DNA: TGTGCCAGCAGTTACTCGGTCGGTGTTAGCACAGATACGCAGTATTTT.

This clonotype was seen ten or more times. The rearrangement uses TRBV5-1 and TRBJ1-2; D call uncertain. The CDR3 loop spans 13 amino acids. V dropped 4 bases and J dropped 1 base, with 8 bases sitting between them. The germline V gene has CDR1 SGHRS and CDR2 YFSETQ. CDR3 DNA: TGCGCCAGCAGCATTGACATTAACTATGGCTACACCTTC. The encoded protein is CASSIDINYGYTF. The whole variable domain, remainder taken from reference TRBV5-1 and TRBJ1-2, is KAGVTQTPRYLIKTRGQQVTLSCSPISGHRSVSWYQQTPGQGLQFLFEYFSETQRNKGNFPGRFSGRQFSNSRSEMNVSTLELGDSALYLCASSIDINYGYTFGSGTRLTVV.

There are a few counts of this clonotype. V usage is TRBV7-2 and J usage is TRBJ2-3; no reliable D call. The CDR3 extends over 14 amino acids. Trimming cost V 1 base and J 5 bases, with 10 bases left between them. Germline V gene sequence: CDR1 SGHTA, CDR2 FQGNSA. The CDR3, as DNA: TGTGCCAGCAGCTTAGTGAGTAATCGAGATACGCAGTATTTT. Translated, it gives CASSLVSNRDTQYF.

A remark on this clonotype: A much larger clone sits a single nucleotide away, making a read error possible. J is TRBJ1-1 and V is TRBV12-3 or TRBV12-4; the D is unclear. V lost 6 bases and J lost 5, with 10 bases in between. CDR3 length: 12 residues. Here the CDR3 DNA reads TGTGCCAGCAGAACGCCGCATACTGAAGCTTTCTTT. Translating it yields CASRTPHTEAFF.

With respect to this clonotype: This clone may be a read error of a much larger clone one base away. This chain uses TRBV25-1 with TRBJ2-4; 9 nucleotides line up with TRBD2. The CDR3 has 13 amino acids. Germline V gene lookup returns CDR1 MGHDK and CDR2 SYGVNS. V trimming: 7 bases; J trimming: 13 bases; junction bases outside the gene matches: 11. Here the CDR3 DNA reads TGTGCCAGCATAGCGGGAGCGGGGAATGAGCAGTACTTC. This translates into CASIAGAGNEQYF.

This clonotype was seen repeatedly, ten times or more. V usage is TRBV4-2 and J usage is TRBJ2-7, with 9 bases fitting TRBD2. CDR1 is LGHNA and CDR2 is YNFKEQ in the germline V gene. The junction had 3 bases not matched to a gene; V was cut back by 4 bases and J by 2 bases. This CDR3 has 14 residues. CDR3 in amino acids: CASSPGLATYEQYF. The CDR3, as DNA: TGTGCCAGCAGCCCGGGACTAGCAACCTACGAGCAGTACTTC.

This clonotype came up a few times. V usage is TRBV2 and J usage is TRBJ2-3, with 7 bases fitting TRBD1. The germline gives CDR1 SNHLY, CDR2 FYNNEI. The CDR3 contains 14 residues. J gave up 5 bases and V 5 bases, and 7 bases lay outside the gene matches. CDR3 amino acids: CASSSDRAVDTQYF. The CDR3 nucleotides are TGTGCCAGCAGTTCCGACAGGGCGGTAGATACGCAGTATTTT. The full variable domain, rest sourced from reference TRBV2 and TRBJ2-3, is EPEVTQTPSHQVTQMGQEVILRCVPISNHLYFYWYRQILGQKVEFLVSFYNNEISEKSEIFDDQFSVERPDGSNFTLKIRSTKLEDSAMYFCASSSDRAVDTQYFGPGTRLTVL.

For this clonotype: This may be a read error: a much more frequent sequence differs by one nucleotide. The chain links TRBV20-1 to TRBJ2-1; D ambiguous. Trimming cost V 4 bases and J 15 bases, with 7 bases left between them. Germline CDR1 DFQATT, CDR2 SNEGSKA (reference sequence). The CDR3 contains 8 residues. The CDR3 is CSAIGRFF. Here the CDR3 DNA reads TGCAGTGCTATAGGCAGGTTCTTC.

The chain is built from TRBV4-1 and TRBJ2-1, with 8 nucleotides matching TRBD2. The DNA matches TRBJ2-7 better at its end, which makes the J call doubtful. This CDR3 region has 15 residues. Germline CDR1 and CDR2: MGHRA and YSYEKL. CDR3 amino acids: CASSQGTSRYNEQYF. The CDR3 nucleotides are TGCGCCAGCAGCCAAGGGACTAGCAGATACAATGAGCAGTACTTC.

This clonotype has at least ten counts. One base away lies a much larger clone, so this may be a sequencing read error. The chain links TRBV7-2 to TRBJ2-1, with D perhaps TRBD2 (6 bases). V gave up 5 bases and J gave up 7 bases, with 12 bases separating them. The CDR3 is 13 residues long. The germline V gene encodes CDR1 SGHTA and CDR2 FQGNSA. CDR3 in amino acids: CASSDTSLNEQFF. CDR3 coding DNA: TGTGCCAGCAGCGATACTAGCCTTAATGAGCAGTTCTTC.